This TCR beta chain derives from a study of identical twins. Study-level points and caveats: A lower insertion count was a feature of abundant cord blood beta clonotypes, with no such feature in memory repertoires.

This clonotype was recorded only once. Its antigen is undetermined. MiXCR was run by TCRdb on the 5' RACE reads, yielding one entry per CDR3 protein. The sample carries 600,000 to 850,000 distinct CDR3 sequences, about 18% recorded once. With 4 bases removed from V and 2 bases from J, the gap between germline ends came to 12 bases. This CDR3 region has 14 residues. The germline V gene encodes CDR1 SGHAT and CDR2 FQNNGV. The sample also formed part of further work on T cells expressing NK-cell markers. That publication notes: About six donors carried dominant NKG2C+ clonotypes that made up roughly 1.0-7.0% of their CD8+ T cells.

This receptor was obtained from a woman aged 18-29 years in good health. The specimen was PBMCs. The rearrangement uses TRBV11-2 and TRBJ2-7, with D possibly matching TRBD2 (6 bases). The CDR3 sequence is CASSSPGDTYEQYF. CDR3 nucleotide sequence: TGTGCCAGCAGCTCCCCGGGAGATACCTACGAGCAGTACTTC.